This is a list of T cell receptor beta chains from one sample in a study of identifying expanded T cells in peripheral blood. TCRdb keeps only in-frame clones here, not all; method: immunoSEQ multiplex PCR. The sample records some 120,000 clones, roughly 84% being singletons. Sequences were obtained from blood. The receptor set was obtained from a person aged 18 to 69 in good health. CDR3s include the opening cysteine and the closing phenylalanine or tryptophan. The D gene is left open where the match is weak.

j_call v_call d_call cdr3_aa
TRBJ1-1 TRBV2 NA CASIQPGNTEAFF
TRBJ2-1 TRBV5-1 TRBD2 CASSKAAGDEQFF
TRBJ1-5 TRBV7-2 NA CASSVPGGSNQPQHF
TRBJ1-5 TRBV18 NA CASSPAGAINQPQHF
TRBJ1-2 TRBV28 NA CASSLGGNYGYTF
TRBJ2-7 TRBV27 TRBD2 CASSTGLAGLSSYEQYF
TRBJ1-3 TRBV30 NA CAWNSLSGNTIYF
TRBJ2-7 TRBV5-1 NA CASSLRRNYEQYF
TRBJ2-2 TRBV30 TRBD2 CAWIMSLSSGAHTGELFF
TRBJ1-5 TRBV19 NA CASSPDRTGLYQPQHF
TRBJ2-5 TRBV5-4 TRBD2 CASSLWTRMETQYF
TRBJ1-1 TRBV11-3 TRBD1 CASSPGTGNTEAFF
TRBJ2-1 TRBV7-3 TRBD2 CASSQSPLAGDYNEQFF
TRBJ2-6 TRBV6-4 TRBD2 CASGGGGGVSGANVLTF
TRBJ1-4 TRBV2 NA CASSERGGNEKLFF
TRBJ1-1 TRBV5-6 NA CASSLMGGWANTEAFF
TRBJ1-3 TRBV30 NA CAWSAGNTIYF
TRBJ1-2 TRBV9 TRBD1 CASSATGTGAIGDGYTF
TRBJ2-2 TRBV5-6 TRBD2 CASSFRVLAGDTGELFF
TRBJ1-5 TRBV30 NA CAWSGQLNQPQHF
TRBJ2-7 TRBV6-5 TRBD1 CASSGTETYEQYF
TRBJ2-6 TRBV9 NA CASSVESRSGANVLTF
TRBJ2-2 TRBV6-4 NA CASSDRDTGELFF
TRBJ2-5 TRBV6-5 NA CASSYGVETQYF
TRBJ2-7 TRBV6-5 NA CASSSQGHEQYF
TRBJ2-1 TRBV7-6 NA CASSSRPGDISYNEQFF
TRBJ1-1 TRBV30 NA CAWKSLTALLATEAFF
TRBJ2-1 TRBV10-1 NA CASSESIVRGEQFF
TRBJ2-5 TRBV9 NA CASSPGVGEGTQYF
TRBJ1-3 TRBV5-1 NA CASSLVEGAGNTIYF
TRBJ1-5 TRBV5-1 NA CASSFTGSSDQPQHF
TRBJ2-7 TRBV30 NA CAWSPSAPKQYF
TRBJ2-7 TRBV7-9 TRBD1 CASSPDRGEQYF
TRBJ2-7 TRBV13 NA CASSLSDEQYF
TRBJ2-5 TRBV18 TRBD2 CASSPVPGTTPEETQYF
TRBJ1-5 TRBV4-1 TRBD1 CASSQRWTGILGQPQHF
TRBJ1-2 TRBV5-1 TRBD1 CASSLDRGKNGYTF
TRBJ1-5 TRBV7-9 TRBD1 CASSRGGQGWNQPQHF
TRBJ1-2 TRBV6-5 TRBD1 CASSLLTGRNYGYTF
TRBJ1-2 TRBV11-2 NA CASSSGPPNYGYTF
TRBJ2-5 TRBV19 NA CATTARSVGETQYF
TRBJ1-2 TRBV6-5 TRBD1 CASKQGANYGYTF
TRBJ1-5 TRBV6-1 NA CASSEGVNQPQHF